The 21 T cell receptor beta chains given below trace back to one sample, sequenced in a study of blood T cell repertoires in COVID-19. Generated by immunoSEQ multiplex PCR, the TCRdb table keeps only in-frame clones and is missing some. The sample includes approximately 76,000 clones, approximately 85% of them seen just once. Sample: peripheral blood. Source of these receptors: a human donor in a cohort sampled during active COVID-19.

V gene TRBV19 combines with J gene TRBJ1-2; TRBD1 matches 10 bases. This CDR3 comprises 14 residues. The V and J ends lost 6 bases and 8 bases, in that order; junction bases with no gene match: 9. The germline gives CDR1 LNHDA, CDR2 SQIVND (reference sequence). The CDR3 nucleotides read TGTGCCAGTAGGAAGACAGGGGGCAGCGGAGGCTACACCTTC. Its protein is CASRKTGGSGGYTF.

This clone turned up a few times. V gene TRBV2 combines with J gene TRBJ2-1; TRBD1 matches at 8 bases. V shed 6 bases, J shed 9 bases, and the junction held 7 bases outside the gene matches. In germline, CDR1 is SNHLY, CDR2 FYNNEI. The length of the CDR3 is 13 residues. This chain's CDR3 is CASRGWTGSEQFF. The CDR3 nucleotides are TGTGCCAGCAGAGGCTGGACAGGGTCTGAGCAGTTCTTC.

This chain links TRBV5-1 with TRBJ2-7; the match to TRBD1 covers 7 bases. Germline CDR1 is SGHRS and CDR2 is YFSETQ. V trimming: 3 bases; J trimming: 1 base; junction bases outside the gene matches: 7. The CDR3 is 15 amino acids. The CDR3 nucleotides read TGCGCCAGCAGCTGGAACCCGGGACAGTCCTACGAGCAGTACTTC. Protein sequence: CASSWNPGQSYEQYF.

The J gene is TRBJ2-2, the V gene TRBV5-1; D may be TRBD1 (5 bases). Trimming removed 0 bases from V and 6 bases from J, with 12 bases in between. This CDR3 comprises 15 residues. Germline V lookup: CDR1 SGHRS, CDR2 YFSETQ. The CDR3 coding sequence is TGCGCCAGCAGCTTGGAGGGGCCCGGTCCCGGGGAGCTGTTTTTT. Its translation: CASSLEGPGPGELFF.

This clone was detected a few times. The chain joins TRBV6-2 or TRBV6-3 to TRBJ1-1; 9 bases are a match to TRBD1. Losses at the gene ends were 5 bases for V and 8 bases for J; bases not matched to a gene: 15. CDR1 MNHEY and CDR2 SVGEGT come from the germline V gene. This CDR3 spans 16 amino acids. The CDR3 here is CASSAASGTGRYEAFF. CDR3 in DNA: TGTGCCAGCAGTGCAGCCTCCGGGACAGGGAGATACGAAGCTTTCTTT.

This rearrangement joins TRBV20-1 to TRBJ1-1; no firm D call. Germline CDR1 reads DFQATT; CDR2 reads SNEGSKA (reference sequence). V was pared by 6 bases and J by 7 bases, with 9 bases between. The length of the CDR3 is 10 residues. The CDR3 region has the DNA TGCAGTGCGGAGGCAGGTGAAGCTTTCTTT. Translation gives CSAEAGEAFF.

This clone was seen once. One junction end does not reproduce the germline sequence, and a read error may be involved. This sequence joins TRBV7-7 and TRBJ1-1; D remains ambiguous. CDR1 is SSHAT, CDR2 FNYEAQ, per germline (reference sequence). The CDR3 covers 14 residues. This chain's CDR3 is CASSPTGMNTEAFF. The CDR3 nucleotides are TGTGCTAGCAGCCCGACGGGGATGAACACTGAAGCTTTCTTT. Looking up the rest from reference TRBV7-7 and TRBJ1-1 gives the full variable domain: GAGVSQSPRYKVTKRGQDVTLRCDPISSHATLYWYQQALGQGPEFLTYFNYEAQPDKSGLPSDRFSAERPEGSISTLTIQRTEQRDSAMYRCASSPTGMNTEAFFGQGTRLTVV.

The chain combines TRBV6-6 with TRBJ2-7; the match to TRBD2 covers 9 bases. J gave up 4 bases and V 0 bases, and 4 bases lay outside the gene matches. The CDR3 has 15 amino acids. Germline CDR1 and CDR2: MNHNY and SVGAGI (reference sequence). The CDR3 protein is CASSYSSGSGYEQYF. For the CDR3, the DNA is TGTGCCAGCAGTTACTCTAGCGGGAGTGGGTACGAGCAGTACTTC.

This clone was found once. This chain joins TRBV6-2 or TRBV6-3 and TRBJ1-1, with D possibly TRBD1 on 5 matching bases. V dropped 0 bases and J dropped 8 bases, with 19 bases sitting between them. CDR3 length equals 16 residues. Germline CDR1 MNHEY, CDR2 SVGEGT. The CDR3, as DNA: TGTGCCAGCAGTTACTCCAGCGCAGGGTACTACGGAGAAGCTTTCTTT. Amino acid sequence: CASSYSSAGYYGEAFF.

This chain connects TRBV2 to TRBJ2-7, with D unclear. The CDR3 runs to 13 residues. Germline CDR1 SNHLY, CDR2 FYNNEI. The germline V and J ends were trimmed by 4 bases and 6 bases, with 13 bases remaining between them. The CDR3 coding sequence is TGTGCCAGCAGTGGCAGGTCGATCTCCGAGCAGTACTTC. Residues: CASSGRSISEQYF.

The J gene is TRBJ2-3, the V gene TRBV27; possibly TRBD1 for D (6 bases). The CDR3 contains 16 residues. Per germline, CDR1 MNHEY and CDR2 SMNVEV (reference sequence). Trimming took 5 bases from V and 2 from J, leaving 17 bases between them. CDR3: CASSTLRTGHTDTQYF. The DNA for the CDR3 is TGTGCCAGCAGTACCTTACGGACGGGACACACAGATACGCAGTATTTT.

The genes are TRBV7-2 and TRBJ1-4; TRBD1 aligns across 10 bases. Per the germline V gene, CDR1 is SGHTA and CDR2 is FQGNSA. The V gene end was trimmed by 5 bases and the J gene end by 13 bases; junction bases not matched to a gene: 16. The CDR3 extends over 16 amino acids. The CDR3 is CASSPGWGQGSGGLFF. In DNA, the CDR3 is TGTGCCAGCAGCCCGGGTTGGGGACAGGGGTCTGGGGGACTGTTTTTT.

The chain is built from TRBV19 and TRBJ1-2; weak D call: TRBD1 (5 bases). Germline CDR1 and CDR2: LNHDA and SQIVND (reference sequence). The CDR3 loop spans 16 amino acids. The V end was cut by 0 bases, the J end by 5 bases, with 16 bases between. Here the CDR3 reads CASSIDWAGIKYGYTF. The CDR3 bases are TGTGCCAGTAGTATAGATTGGGCAGGGATAAAATATGGCTACACCTTC. Together with reference TRBV19 and TRBJ1-2, the CDR3 gives the full variable domain: DGGITQSPKYLFRKEGQNVTLSCEQNLNHDAMYWYRQDPGQGLRLIYYSQIVNDFQKGDIAEGYSVSREKKESFPLTVTSAQKNPTAFYLCASSIDWAGIKYGYTFGSGTRLTVV.

This chain joins TRBV27 and TRBJ2-5; D possibly corresponds to TRBD1 (5 bases). V lost 6 bases to trimming and J lost 5 bases, with 16 bases between them. Germline V lookup: CDR1 MNHEY, CDR2 SMNVEV (reference sequence). The CDR3 is made up of 14 amino acids. This CDR3 is CASRRAGSGETQYF. In nucleotides, the CDR3 is TGTGCCAGCAGAAGGGCAGGGTCGGGTGAGACCCAGTACTTC.

This clone came up once. J is TRBJ2-7 and V is TRBV2, with 8 bases fitting TRBD1. V gave up 6 bases and J gave up 4 bases; unmatched junction bases: 5. The CDR3 is 13 amino acids. The V gene's germline CDR1 is SNHLY and CDR2 FYNNEI. CDR3: CASRGQVGYEQYF. The CDR3 DNA sequence: TGTGCCAGCAGGGGACAGGTAGGGTACGAGCAGTACTTC. Variable domain in full (rest from reference TRBV2 and TRBJ2-7): EPEVTQTPSHQVTQMGQEVILRCVPISNHLYFYWYRQILGQKVEFLVSFYNNEISEKSEIFDDQFSVERPDGSNFTLKIRSTKLEDSAMYFCASRGQVGYEQYFGPGTRLTVT.

The CDR3 spells CASSQDFPGLAGVGWDTQYF. CDR3 nucleotide sequence: TGTGCCAGCAGCCAAGATTTCCCGGGACTAGCGGGAGTAGGTTGGGATACGCAGTATTTT. The V call is TRBV4-2, the J call TRBJ2-3; 14 nucleotides agree with TRBD2. V lost 0 bases to trimming and J lost 6 bases; unmatched junction nucleotides: 14. Germline V gives CDR1 LGHNA, CDR2 YNFKEQ. The CDR3 covers 20 residues.

The V call is TRBV15, the J call TRBJ2-4; 7 positions agree with TRBD2. The V gene's germline CDR1 is LNHNV and CDR2 YYDKDF (reference sequence). The CDR3 extends over 15 amino acids. V shed 3 bases and J 5 bases; nucleotides not matched to a gene: 7. In nucleotides, the CDR3 is TGTGCCACCAGCAGGACGGGAGGCGCGGAAAACATTCAGTACTTC. Protein product: CATSRTGGAENIQYF. Full variable domain (remainder filled in from reference TRBV15 and TRBJ2-4): DAMVIQNPRYQVTQFGKPVTLSCSQTLNHNVMYWYQQKSSQAPKLLFHYYDKDFNNEADTPDNFQSRRPNTSFCFLDIRSPGLGDTAMYLCATSRTGGAENIQYFGAGTRLSVL.

This chain joins TRBV30 and TRBJ2-1; 7 nucleotides line up with TRBD1. CDR1 and CDR2 from the germline V gene are GTSNPN and SVGIG (reference sequence). The CDR3 loop spans 15 amino acids. V trimming: 4 bases; J trimming: 0 bases; junction bases outside the gene matches: 6. The CDR3, as DNA: TGTGCCTGGAACAGGGGCCAAAGCTCCTACAATGAGCAGTTCTTC. This sequence encodes CAWNRGQSSYNEQFF.

V usage is TRBV6-6 and J usage is TRBJ1-2; D remains unclear. This CDR3 has 11 amino acids. Germline-derived CDR1 and CDR2 are MNHNY and SVGAGI (reference sequence). V was shortened by 10 bases and J by 7 bases, with 13 bases between the two germline ends. The CDR3 DNA is TGTGCCACCTCTCCTACTCGTGGCTACACCTTC. This sequence encodes CATSPTRGYTF.

The V call is TRBV7-3, the J call TRBJ2-1; maybe TRBD1 (6 bases). The CDR3 covers 12 residues. V was cut by 3 bases and J by 7 bases, with 7 bases left in between. Per germline, CDR1 SGHTA and CDR2 FQGTGA. The DNA of the CDR3 is TGTGCCAGCAGCTTTCAGGGGAATGAGCAGTTCTTC. Translation: CASSFQGNEQFF. The entire variable domain, with the rest obtained from reference TRBV7-3 and TRBJ2-1, is as follows: GAGVSQTPSNKVTEKGKYVELRCDPISGHTALYWYRQSLGQGPEFLIYFQGTGAADDSGLPNDRFFAVRPEGSVSTLKIQRTERGDSAVYLCASSFQGNEQFFGPGTRLTVL.

The chain couples TRBV18 to TRBJ2-7; D is possibly TRBD2 (7 bases). The CDR3 contains 13 residues. CDR1 is KGHSH and CDR2 is LQKENI in the germline V gene. V shed 5 bases and J shed 6 bases, with 14 bases lying between them. This chain's CDR3 is CASSNHREGEQYF. CDR3 bases: TGTGCCAGCTCAAATCACAGGGAGGGCGAGCAGTACTTC.